A single sample is the source of the 20 T cell receptor beta chains below, sequenced in a study of blood T cell repertoires in COVID-19. The method was immunoSEQ multiplex PCR; TCRdb's version includes in-frame clones alone and lacks a portion of them. Among fewer than 110,000 clones listed, 84% were seen once. Sequenced material: peripheral blood. These receptors were taken from a human donor in a cohort sampled during active COVID-19.

In this sample, this clone turned up once. The rearrangement uses TRBV9 and TRBJ1-2, with D uncertain. The CDR3 is made up of 16 amino acids. Trimming shortened V by 4 bases and J by 1 base, and 17 bases separated the two germline ends. Germline values: CDR1 SGDLS, CDR2 YYNGEE. This CDR3 is CASSTSGPRGNYGYTF. CDR3 sequence (DNA): TGTGCCAGCAGCACAAGCGGGCCCCGGGGTAACTATGGCTACACCTTC.

The chain uses TRBV3-1 (or the pseudogene TRBV3-2) and TRBJ2-3; 8 nucleotides agree with TRBD1. Germline loops: CDR1 LGHDT, CDR2 YNNKEL (reference sequence). V was pared by 8 bases and J by 1 base, with 11 bases of the junction left unmatched. This CDR3 has 16 residues. For the CDR3, the DNA is TGTGCCAGCGGCAAGAACAGGGGGTCCCGCACAGATACGCAGTATTTT. Translated: CASGKNRGSRTDTQYF.

This chain connects TRBV5-4 to TRBJ2-7; maybe TRBD2 (7 bases). The CDR3 is made up of 16 amino acids. Germline-derived CDR1 and CDR2 are SGHNT and YYREEE (reference sequence). V gave up 0 bases and J gave up 4 bases, with 17 bases separating them. In DNA form, the CDR3 reads TGTGCCAGCAGCTTGGCCGGGGGGCTAGCCAGGTACGAGCAGTACTTC. Translating it yields CASSLAGGLARYEQYF.

The V gene is TRBV9, the J gene TRBJ2-1; 11 nucleotides align to TRBD2. The CDR3 sequence is 18 residues long. In germline, CDR1 is SGDLS, CDR2 YYNGEE. V lost 4 bases, J lost 9 bases, and 18 bases stayed unmatched. CDR3 protein: CASSPHLGGSGGAGEQFF. The CDR3 nucleotides are TGTGCCAGCAGCCCACACCTAGGCGGTAGCGGGGGGGCGGGTGAGCAGTTCTTC.

About this clone itself: Relative to the germline gene, one junction end is altered; a read error may explain this. This rearrangement joins TRBV5-8 to TRBJ2-2; 10 bases map to TRBD1. The germline V gene encodes CDR1 SGHTS and CDR2 YDEGEE. This CDR3 has 16 amino acids. The CDR3, as DNA: TGTGCCAGCAGCTTGGGACAGGGGGCGAAGACCGGGGAGCTGTTTTTT. It yields the protein CASSLGQGAKTGELFF.

The genes are TRBV5-4 and TRBJ1-2; 7 bases align to TRBD1. Trimming at V came to 2 bases and at J to 8 bases, leaving 9 bases not matched to a gene. Looked up from germline, CDR1 is SGHNT and CDR2 is YYREEE (reference sequence). The CDR3 runs to 14 residues. The CDR3 protein is CASSFVSQGEGYTF. DNA of the CDR3: TGTGCCAGCAGCTTTGTCAGTCAGGGGGAAGGCTACACCTTC.

The J gene is TRBJ1-5, the V gene TRBV5-5; D perhaps matches TRBD1 (5 bases). The V and J ends lost 3 bases and 1 base respectively, with 14 bases between them. Looked up from germline, CDR1 is SGHKS and CDR2 is YYEKEE (reference sequence). The CDR3 totals 16 residues. DNA for the CDR3: TGTGCCAGCAGCTCATCCCAGGGCCTGAGCAATCAGCCCCAGCATTTT. Its protein is CASSSSQGLSNQPQHF.

The genes are TRBV5-6 and TRBJ1-5; unclear D gene. Per germline, CDR1 SGHDT and CDR2 YYEEEE. The CDR3 is 13 amino acids. Trimming stripped 0 bases from V and 6 bases from J, with 7 bases between. CDR3 DNA sequence: TGTGCCAGCAGCTTGGCCAGTGGTCAGCCCCAGCATTTT. Translated: CASSLASGQPQHF.

The sample holds one count of this clone. The chain combines TRBV5-1 with TRBJ1-3; D call uncertain. The CDR3 has 15 amino acids. Looked up from germline, CDR1 is SGHRS and CDR2 is YFSETQ. With 0 bases removed from V and 0 bases from J, the gap between germline ends came to 7 bases. The CDR3 region is CASSLGPGSGNTIYF. The CDR3, as DNA: TGCGCCAGCAGCTTGGGCCCGGGCTCTGGAAACACCATATATTTT.

The chain is built from TRBV9 and TRBJ2-1, with TRBD2 matching over 11 bases. The CDR3 has 16 amino acids. Trimming took 0 bases from V and 5 from J; bases not matched to a gene: 4. Germline CDR1 SGDLS, CDR2 YYNGEE. For the CDR3, the DNA is TGTGCCAGCAGCGTAGCCCTGACTAGCGGGGACAATGAGCAGTTCTTC. Its translation is CASSVALTSGDNEQFF.

The V and J genes are TRBV10-1 and TRBJ1-5; D not certain. CDR1 is WNHNN and CDR2 is SYGVQD in the germline V gene (reference sequence). V shed 2 bases and J shed 4 bases, with 6 bases lying between them. This CDR3 is built from 13 residues. In DNA, the CDR3 is TGCGCCAGCAGTGAGGGGCAGAATCAGCCCCAGCATTTT. As protein: CASSEGQNQPQHF.

J is TRBJ1-4 and V is TRBV2, with 9 bases fitting TRBD1. V was clipped by 8 bases and J by 4 bases; unmatched bases: 8. CDR3 length: 15 amino acids. CDR1 and CDR2 (germline): SNHLY, FYNNEI. The DNA of the CDR3 is TGTGCCAGCGGATTACAGGGGGCGAATAATGAAAAACTGTTTTTT. Amino acids: CASGLQGANNEKLFF. Full variable domain (outside the CDR3, taken from reference TRBV2 and TRBJ1-4): EPEVTQTPSHQVTQMGQEVILRCVPISNHLYFYWYRQILGQKVEFLVSFYNNEISEKSEIFDDQFSVERPDGSNFTLKIRSTKLEDSAMYFCASGLQGANNEKLFFGSGTQLSVL.

The chain carries TRBV4-1 and TRBJ1-1, with 8 bases that match TRBD1. Germline V gene lookup returns CDR1 MGHRA and CDR2 YSYEKL. The CDR3 is 17 amino acids. The J segment lost 1 base and the V segment lost 0 bases, leaving 7 bases of the junction unmatched. The CDR3 region is CASSQDNRDRPNTEAFF. CDR3 nucleotide sequence: TGCGCCAGCAGCCAAGATAATCGGGACAGGCCGAACACTGAAGCTTTCTTT.

The chain has TRBV5-1 and TRBJ1-1; the D gene is possibly TRBD1 (6 bases). Germline CDR1 SGHRS, CDR2 YFSETQ. The germline V and J ends were trimmed by 1 base and 3 bases, with 10 bases remaining between them. The CDR3 has 14 amino acids. The CDR3 loop reads CASSLHRVDTEAFF. Here the CDR3 DNA reads TGCGCCAGCAGCTTGCACAGGGTGGACACTGAAGCTTTCTTT.

The V and J genes are TRBV5-5 and TRBJ2-3; 7 bases are shared with TRBD1. V was pared by 4 bases and J by 2 bases, with 10 bases of the junction left unmatched. CDR1 is SGHKS and CDR2 is YYEKEE in the germline V gene (reference sequence). The CDR3 sequence is 16 residues long. CDR3 sequence reads: CASSPGQSLFTDTQYF. CDR3 sequence (DNA): TGTGCCAGCAGCCCGGGACAGTCTCTCTTCACAGATACGCAGTATTTT.

V is TRBV19 and J is TRBJ2-2, with 9 bases aligning to TRBD1. The CDR3 contains 21 residues. Germline V lookup: CDR1 LNHDA, CDR2 SQIVND (reference sequence). The ends lost 8 bases at V and 4 bases at J; junction bases unmatched: 26. CDR3: CASAPNRRPTGTGSGTGELFF. CDR3 coding DNA: TGTGCCAGTGCTCCAAATCGCCGTCCGACCGGGACAGGGTCGGGCACCGGGGAGCTGTTTTTT.

V and J are TRBV6-5 and TRBJ2-7, with D possibly being TRBD2 (7 bases). V gave up 4 bases and J gave up 4 bases, with 14 bases separating them. There are 14 residues in the CDR3. Germline loops: CDR1 MNHEY, CDR2 SVGAGI. The chain's CDR3 is CASSSRGGAYEQYF. CDR3 bases: TGTGCCAGCAGTTCTAGAGGGGGGGCTTACGAGCAGTACTTC.

This clone was seen a handful of times. CDR3 residues: CASSRDRGSGNYGYTF. DNA for the CDR3: TGTGCCAGTAGCCGTGATCGAGGGAGTGGTAACTATGGCTACACCTTC. The genes are TRBV19 and TRBJ1-2; no definite D call. V lost 6 bases and J lost 1, with 18 bases in between. Per germline, CDR1 LNHDA and CDR2 SQIVND (reference sequence). This CDR3 contains 16 residues.

V gene TRBV11-3 combines with J gene TRBJ1-1, with 8 bases lining up with TRBD1. Germline V gene sequence: CDR1 SGHNT, CDR2 YENEEA. CDR3 size: 13 residues. Trimming cost V 6 bases and J 4 bases; bases outside gene matches: 4. CDR3 amino acids: CASSLGQGTEAFF. The DNA of the CDR3 is TGTGCCAGCAGTCTTGGACAGGGCACTGAAGCTTTCTTT.

The CDR3 DNA sequence: TGTGCCACAGCGCCTGGGACAGGGGACCACAATGAGCAGTTCTTC. Protein sequence: CATAPGTGDHNEQFF. V gene TRBV24-1 combines with J gene TRBJ2-1; 10 bases line up with TRBD1. The CDR3 runs 15 residues. V trimming: 10 bases; J trimming: 5 bases; junction bases outside the gene matches: 10. Per germline, CDR1 KGHDR and CDR2 SFDVKD.